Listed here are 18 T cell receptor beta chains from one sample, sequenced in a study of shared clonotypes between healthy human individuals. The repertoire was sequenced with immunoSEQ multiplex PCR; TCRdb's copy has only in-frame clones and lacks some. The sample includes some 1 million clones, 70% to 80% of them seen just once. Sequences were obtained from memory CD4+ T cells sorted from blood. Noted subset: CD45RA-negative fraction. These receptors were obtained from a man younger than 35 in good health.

CDR3 DNA sequence: TGTGCCTCCCGTGGAGCCTACGAGCAGTACTTC. Translation: CASRGAYEQYF. The V call is TRBV30, the J call TRBJ2-7; no reliable D call. Germline assignment: CDR1 GTSNPN and CDR2 SVGIG (reference sequence). Trimming removed 7 bases at V and 2 bases at J, with 9 bases between. This CDR3 has 11 amino acids.

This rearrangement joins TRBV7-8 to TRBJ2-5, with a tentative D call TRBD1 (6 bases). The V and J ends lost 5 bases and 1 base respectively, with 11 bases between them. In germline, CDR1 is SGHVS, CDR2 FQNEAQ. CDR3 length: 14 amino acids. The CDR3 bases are TGTGCCAGCAGCCCTACGACAGGCCAAGAGACCCAGTACTTC. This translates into CASSPTTGQETQYF.

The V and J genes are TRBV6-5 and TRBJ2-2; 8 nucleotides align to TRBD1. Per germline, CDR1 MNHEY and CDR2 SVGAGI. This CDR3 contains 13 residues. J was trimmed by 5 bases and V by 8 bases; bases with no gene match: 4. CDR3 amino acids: CASRHRGTGELFF. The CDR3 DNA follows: TGTGCCAGCCGACACAGGGGGACCGGGGAGCTGTTTTTT.

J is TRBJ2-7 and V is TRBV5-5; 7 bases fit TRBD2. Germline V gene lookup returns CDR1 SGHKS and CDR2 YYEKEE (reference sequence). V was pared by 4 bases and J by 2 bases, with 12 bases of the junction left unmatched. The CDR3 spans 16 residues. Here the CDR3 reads CASSLNPASGAYEQYF. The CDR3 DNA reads TGTGCCAGCAGCCTAAACCCGGCTAGCGGAGCCTACGAGCAGTACTTC.

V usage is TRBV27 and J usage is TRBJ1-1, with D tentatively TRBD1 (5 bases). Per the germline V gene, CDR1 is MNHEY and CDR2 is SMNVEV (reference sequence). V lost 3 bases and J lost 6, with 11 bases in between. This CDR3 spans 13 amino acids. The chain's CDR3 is CASSLTDWAEAFF. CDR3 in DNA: TGTGCCAGCAGTTTGACAGATTGGGCTGAAGCTTTCTTT.

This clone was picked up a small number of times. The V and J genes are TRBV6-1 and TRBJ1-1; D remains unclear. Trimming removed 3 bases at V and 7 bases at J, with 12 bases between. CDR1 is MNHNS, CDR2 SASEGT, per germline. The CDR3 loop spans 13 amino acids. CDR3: CASSDLNLGEAFF. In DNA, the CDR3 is TGTGCCAGCAGTGATTTAAACCTAGGTGAAGCTTTCTTT.

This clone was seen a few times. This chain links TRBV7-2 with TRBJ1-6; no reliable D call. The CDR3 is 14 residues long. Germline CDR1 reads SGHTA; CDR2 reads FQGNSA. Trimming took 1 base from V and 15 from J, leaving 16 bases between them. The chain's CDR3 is CASSLEKVPPYLHF. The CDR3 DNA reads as TGTGCCAGCAGCTTAGAAAAAGTACCGCCGTACCTCCACTTT.

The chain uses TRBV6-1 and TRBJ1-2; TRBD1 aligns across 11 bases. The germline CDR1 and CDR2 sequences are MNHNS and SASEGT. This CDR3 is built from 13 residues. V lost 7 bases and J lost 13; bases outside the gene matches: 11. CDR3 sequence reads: CASTDGQGANSTF. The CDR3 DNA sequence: TGTGCCAGCACCGATGGACAGGGGGCGAATTCCACCTTC.

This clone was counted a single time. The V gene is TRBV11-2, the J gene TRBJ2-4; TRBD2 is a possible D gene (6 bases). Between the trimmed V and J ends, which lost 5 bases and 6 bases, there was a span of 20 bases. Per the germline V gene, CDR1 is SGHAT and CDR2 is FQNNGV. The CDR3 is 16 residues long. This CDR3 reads CASSPLGGENRNIQYF. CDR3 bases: TGTGCCAGCAGCCCCCTGGGAGGTGAGAACCGAAACATTCAGTACTTC.

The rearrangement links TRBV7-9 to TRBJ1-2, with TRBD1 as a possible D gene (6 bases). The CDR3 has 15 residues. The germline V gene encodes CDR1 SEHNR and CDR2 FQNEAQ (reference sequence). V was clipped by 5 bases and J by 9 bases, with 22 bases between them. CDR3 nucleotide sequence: TGTGCCAGCAGCCTAGGGGGAAGCCAGGGATATAGCTACACCTTC. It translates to CASSLGGSQGYSYTF.

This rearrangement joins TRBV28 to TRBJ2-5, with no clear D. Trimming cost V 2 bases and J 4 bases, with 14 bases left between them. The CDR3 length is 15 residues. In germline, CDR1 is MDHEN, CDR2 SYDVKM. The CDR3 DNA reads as TGTGCCAGCAGTTTAGAAAGGAAACAGAGAGAGACCCAGTACTTC. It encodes CASSLERKQRETQYF.

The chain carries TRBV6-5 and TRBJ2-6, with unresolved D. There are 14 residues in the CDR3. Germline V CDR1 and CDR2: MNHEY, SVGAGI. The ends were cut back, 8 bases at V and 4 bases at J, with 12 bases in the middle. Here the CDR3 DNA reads TGTGCCAGCCGCCTTAATCCGGGGGCCAACGTCCTGACTTTC. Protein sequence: CASRLNPGANVLTF.

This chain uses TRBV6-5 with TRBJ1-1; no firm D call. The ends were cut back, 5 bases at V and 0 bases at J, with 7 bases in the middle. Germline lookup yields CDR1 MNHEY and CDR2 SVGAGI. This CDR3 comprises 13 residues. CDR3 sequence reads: CASSRQLNTEAFF. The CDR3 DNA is TGTGCCAGCAGTAGGCAGTTGAACACTGAAGCTTTCTTT.

In nucleotides, the CDR3 is TGCGCCAGCAGCTCGGGGAGTCTCGGCAATGAGCAGTTCTTC. Translation: CASSSGSLGNEQFF. The rearrangement links TRBV5-1 to TRBJ2-1; D might be TRBD2 (5 bases). This CDR3 is built from 14 residues. CDR1 and CDR2 (germline): SGHRS, YFSETQ. Trimming shortened V by 3 bases and J by 6 bases, and 13 bases separated the two germline ends.

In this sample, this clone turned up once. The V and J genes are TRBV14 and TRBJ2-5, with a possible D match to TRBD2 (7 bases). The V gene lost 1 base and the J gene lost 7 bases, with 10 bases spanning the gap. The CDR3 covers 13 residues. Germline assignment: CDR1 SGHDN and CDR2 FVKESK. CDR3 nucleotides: TGTGCCAGCAGCCAAGCTAGGGGGGGGACCCAGTACTTC. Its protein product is CASSQARGGTQYF.

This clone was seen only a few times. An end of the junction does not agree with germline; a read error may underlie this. The CDR3 region has the DNA TGTGCTAGCAGCCCAAGTTTATCCGAGACCCAGTACTTC. Its translation is CASSPSLSETQYF. This chain links TRBV7-7 with TRBJ2-5, with D unclear. The V gene's germline CDR1 is SSHAT and CDR2 FNYEAQ (reference sequence). This CDR3 is built from 13 residues. The variable domain in full, completed from reference TRBV7-7 and TRBJ2-5, reads GAGVSQSPRYKVTKRGQDVTLRCDPISSHATLYWYQQALGQGPEFLTYFNYEAQPDKSGLPSDRFSAERPEGSISTLTIQRTEQRDSAMYRCASSPSLSETQYFGPGTRLLVL.

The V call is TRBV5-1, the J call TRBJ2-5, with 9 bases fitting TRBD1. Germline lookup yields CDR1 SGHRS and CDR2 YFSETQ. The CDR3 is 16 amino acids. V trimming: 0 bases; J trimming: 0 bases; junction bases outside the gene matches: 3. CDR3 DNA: TGCGCCAGCAGCTTGGGGGACAGGGTGAACCAAGAGACCCAGTACTTC. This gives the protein CASSLGDRVNQETQYF.

The chain's CDR3 is CASTSLSRYEQYF. In DNA, the CDR3 is TGTGCCAGCACGTCCCTGAGCCGATACGAGCAGTACTTC. This sequence joins TRBV27 and TRBJ2-7; no clear D. The CDR3 totals 13 residues. Germline loops: CDR1 MNHEY, CDR2 SMNVEV (reference sequence). V was cut by 7 bases and J by 4 bases, with 14 bases left in between.